The TCR beta chain under discussion was sequenced for a study of long-term antiretroviral therapy in people with HIV. This CDR3 region has 11 residues. The germline V gene has CDR1 SQVTM and CDR2 ANQGSEA. Trimming left V 3 bases short and J 3 bases short, with 3 bases between. Note on this clone: The antigen is unknown.

Study-level results: Relative to control repertoires, HIV repertoires exhibited narrower CDR3 length ranges. Clones showing expansion before ART dominated the repertoire at all time points. Older ART regimens may have been in use when blood was drawn between about 2004 and 2018. ART was followed by higher diversity that remained below transplant donor controls.

Runs used v3.0 of the immunoSEQ assay and were done at survey level. Data came from immunoSEQ multiplex PCR; TCRdb stores just in-frame clones and leaves some out. This table holds around 13,000 clones, approximately 71% found once. The TCR was taken from a woman in her 40s with HIV. The specimen comprised unsorted PBMCs, sampled 0.5 years before starting antiretroviral therapy. This chain uses TRBV29-1 with TRBJ2-1; the D is unclear. DNA for the CDR3: TGCAGCGTTGAGTTCTACAATGAGCAGTTCTTC. This translates into CSVEFYNEQFF.